This T cell receptor beta chain is from a study of blood T cell repertoires in COVID-19. In the authors' methods: Amplified reference gene primers provided the basis for estimating nucleated cell counts. TCRdb keeps only in-frame clones here, not all; method: immunoSEQ multiplex PCR. The V and J calls and clone size are taken from that table; D and trimming were inferred from the DNA. There are approximately 250,000 clones in the sample; around 83% occur only once, and 3.6% lies in the top ten. The CDR3 has 18 residues. Germline V lookup: CDR1 SGHKS, CDR2 YYEKEE (reference sequence). Trimming took 2 bases from V and 5 from J, leaving 25 bases between them.

This sequence originates from a man between 18 and 35 years old with active or convalescent COVID-19. The chain combines TRBV5-5 with TRBJ2-5, with a tentative D call TRBD1 (6 bases). Sequencing was done on a sample of peripheral blood. CDR3 region: CASSFFPPLVGAQETQYF. The CDR3 coding sequence is TGTGCCAGCAGCTTTTTCCCCCCCCTGGTGGGGGCGCAGGAGACCCAGTACTTC.